The TCR beta chain described here comes from a study of regulatory T cells in long-lasting Graves disease. Time point specified: newly diagnosed GD, antithyroid drugs for less than 3 months. PBMCs provided the RNA from which the TCR library was made. To make TCR beta libraries, researchers used iRepertoire HTBI primers and Arm-PCR of CDR3 regions. TCRdb recomputed calls from the multiplex PCR reads with MiXCR, one row per CDR3 protein. The sample carries 400,000 to 650,000 distinct CDR3 sequences, roughly 16% recorded once. This clonotype was observed a handful of times. A further study also used this sample, focusing on T cells in Graves' hyperthyroidism and ophthalmopathy. That work adds: Diagnoses rested on clinical symptoms, serum thyroxine and TRAb, thyroid ultrasound and orbital computed tomography.

Sample: peripheral blood mononuclear cells (PBMCs), taken at new diagnosis, from a patient treated with antithyroid drugs. This receptor was identified in a woman aged 40-65 years with Graves disease.

CDR3 amino acids: CASSVSGDGYTF. The CDR3 DNA follows: TGTGCCAGCAGCGTTTCAGGGGATGGCTACACCTTC. This chain uses TRBV9 with TRBJ1-2; weak D call: TRBD1 (6 bases). Per the germline V gene, CDR1 is SGDLS and CDR2 is YYNGEE. With 2 bases removed from V and 6 bases from J, the gap between germline ends came to 8 bases. The CDR3 is made up of 12 amino acids.